A single sample gave rise to the 20 T cell receptor beta chains below, sequenced in a study of control samples from healthy donors and cancer patients. Clones were read by immunoSEQ multiplex PCR, and TCRdb kept only the in-frame ones, dropping some. Among 150,000 to 200,000 clones, 70% to 90% were seen once, and the ten largest hold 4% to 6%. Source material: blood. The receptors come from a woman in her twenties or thirties in good health.

The chain carries TRBV12-3 or TRBV12-4 and TRBJ1-4; 8 nucleotides match TRBD1. V shed 6 bases, J shed 8 bases, and the junction held 5 bases outside the gene matches. The length of the CDR3 is 13 residues. CDR3 nucleotide sequence: TGTGCCAGCAGGCGCGACAGGGGCGAAAAACTGTTTTTT. Its protein is CASRRDRGEKLFF.

This chain joins TRBV27 and TRBJ1-5, with D possibly matching TRBD1 (5 bases). CDR1 and CDR2 from the germline V gene are MNHEY and SMNVEV (reference sequence). CDR3 length equals 14 residues. V lost 3 bases and J 4 bases, leaving 10 bases between the germline ends. The CDR3: CASSFLGGNQPQHF. In DNA form, the CDR3 reads TGTGCCAGCAGTTTTCTCGGGGGTAATCAGCCCCAGCATTTT.

This clone was found once. This chain's CDR3 is CASSEWVSSGNTIYF. As DNA, the CDR3 is TGTGCCAGCAGTGAATGGGTCTCCTCTGGAAACACCATATATTTT. The chain links TRBV2 to TRBJ1-3; D not resolved. The ends were cut back, 2 bases at V and 0 bases at J, with 8 bases in the middle. CDR3 length: 15 residues. The germline gives CDR1 SNHLY, CDR2 FYNNEI.

The J gene is TRBJ1-3, the V gene TRBV4-1; TRBD1 might be the D (6 bases). The CDR3 consists of 17 residues. Germline loops: CDR1 MGHRA, CDR2 YSYEKL. The V gene lost 4 bases and the J gene lost 0 bases, with 16 bases spanning the gap. The CDR3 DNA is TGCGCCAGCAGCCGACAACCCACAGGGCGCTCTGGAAACACCATATATTTT. It is translated as CASSRQPTGRSGNTIYF.

The CDR3 here is CATSRDGGGANVLTF. Written as DNA, the CDR3 is TGTGCCACCAGCAGAGATGGGGGTGGGGCCAACGTCCTGACTTTC. The chain has TRBV15 and TRBJ2-6; D may match TRBD1 or TRBD2 (5 bases each). The CDR3 loop spans 15 amino acids. V shed 0 bases and J shed 3 bases, with 6 bases lying between them. Germline V gives CDR1 LNHNV, CDR2 YYDKDF (reference sequence). Together with reference TRBV15 and TRBJ2-6, the CDR3 gives the full variable domain: DAMVIQNPRYQVTQFGKPVTLSCSQTLNHNVMYWYQQKSSQAPKLLFHYYDKDFNNEADTPDNFQSRRPNTSFCFLDIRSPGLGDTAMYLCATSRDGGGANVLTFGAGSRLTVL.

The chain joins TRBV10-3 to TRBJ1-1, with D possibly TRBD1 on 5 matching bases. Trimming stripped 6 bases from V and 8 bases from J, with 16 bases between. CDR3 length: 13 residues. Germline assignment: CDR1 ENHRY and CDR2 SYGVKD. The CDR3 region is CAIRPGPDPEAFF. The CDR3 nucleotides read TGTGCCATCAGACCGGGGCCGGACCCCGAAGCTTTCTTT.

J is TRBJ2-7 and V is TRBV27, with D perhaps matching TRBD2 (6 bases). Germline V CDR1 and CDR2: MNHEY, SMNVEV (reference sequence). CDR3 size: 14 residues. Between the trimmed V and J ends, which lost 3 bases and 5 bases, there was a span of 14 bases. The CDR3 spells CASSFGRGANEQYV. CDR3 coding DNA: TGTGCCAGCAGTTTCGGGCGGGGCGCGAACGAGCAGTACGTC.

CDR3 in amino acids: CASSPGTSGSGAYEQYF. The CDR3 region has the DNA TGCGCCAGCAGCCCTGGGACTAGCGGGAGTGGGGCGTACGAGCAGTACTTC. The chain joins TRBV5-1 to TRBJ2-7; 14 positions match TRBD2. In germline, CDR1 is SGHRS, CDR2 YFSETQ. This CDR3 is 17 amino acids long. Unmatched junction bases numbered 10, after V lost 4 bases and J lost 4 bases.

The J gene is TRBJ1-2, the V gene TRBV5-1, with TRBD1 matching over 9 bases. The trim removed 6 bases at V and 7 bases at J, leaving 10 bases unmatched. Germline CDR1 is SGHRS and CDR2 is YFSETQ. This CDR3 is 14 amino acids long. CDR3 bases: TGCGCCAGCAACCAAGCACAGGGGGCGTCTGGCTACACCTTC. The encoded protein is CASNQAQGASGYTF. The full variable domain, its missing parts supplied by reference TRBV5-1 and TRBJ1-2, is KAGVTQTPRYLIKTRGQQVTLSCSPISGHRSVSWYQQTPGQGLQFLFEYFSETQRNKGNFPGRFSGRQFSNSRSEMNVSTLELGDSALYLCASNQAQGASGYTFGSGTRLTVV.

The rearrangement links TRBV7-8 to TRBJ1-6; 9 bases map to TRBD1. Per the germline V gene, CDR1 is SGHVS and CDR2 is FQNEAQ. The CDR3 is 16 amino acids. V was pared by 3 bases and J by 5 bases, with 5 bases of the junction left unmatched. The CDR3 spells CASSFSRTGDNSPLHF. Here the CDR3 DNA reads TGTGCCAGCAGCTTTTCGAGGACAGGGGATAATTCACCCCTCCACTTT.

In regard to this clone: The sample has other DNA sequences that encode this CDR3 too. The V call is TRBV19, the J call TRBJ1-6; D gene uncertain. Trimming left V 3 bases short and J 8 bases short, with 5 bases between. This CDR3 contains 12 residues. The germline CDR1 and CDR2 sequences are LNHDA and SQIVND (reference sequence). The CDR3 DNA sequence: TGTGCCAGTAGTATTGCGGATTCACCCCTCCACTTT. Protein product: CASSIADSPLHF. Complete variable domain (other parts from reference TRBV19 and TRBJ1-6): DGGITQSPKYLFRKEGQNVTLSCEQNLNHDAMYWYRQDPGQGLRLIYYSQIVNDFQKGDIAEGYSVSREKKESFPLTVTSAQKNPTAFYLCASSIADSPLHFGNGTRLTVT.

This clone was counted a few times. The CDR3 reads CASSSQGAYNSPLHF. The CDR3 DNA reads TGTGCCAGCAGCTCGCAGGGAGCGTATAATTCACCCCTCCACTTT. The chain employs TRBV7-9 and TRBJ1-6; the D gene is possibly TRBD1 (5 bases). CDR3 length: 15 residues. CDR1 SEHNR and CDR2 FQNEAQ come from the germline V gene (reference sequence). V lost 4 bases and J 4 bases, leaving 11 bases between the germline ends. The variable domain in full, completed from reference TRBV7-9 and TRBJ1-6, reads DTGVSQNPRHKITKRGQNVTFRCDPISEHNRLYWYRQTLGQGPEFLTYFQNEAQLEKSRLLSDRFSAERPKGSFSTLEIQRTEQGDSAMYLCASSSQGAYNSPLHFGNGTRLTVT.

V usage is TRBV9 and J usage is TRBJ2-2, with 8 bases matching TRBD1. This CDR3 is 16 amino acids long. From germline, CDR1 is SGDLS and CDR2 YYNGEE. After removal of 4 bases from V and 3 bases from J, the junction contained 8 bases not matched to a gene. The CDR3 nucleotides read TGTGCCAGCAGCCTAAACCAGGGGGCTGACACCGGGGAGCTGTTTTTT. The encoded protein is CASSLNQGADTGELFF.

V usage is TRBV5-6 and J usage is TRBJ1-6; the match to TRBD1 covers 7 bases. J gave up 6 bases and V 3 bases, and 3 bases lay outside the gene matches. The CDR3 consists of 14 residues. Per the germline V gene, CDR1 is SGHDT and CDR2 is YYEEEE. CDR3 nucleotide sequence: TGTGCCAGCAGCTGGGGGACAGCTAATTCACCCCTCCACTTT. Encoded protein: CASSWGTANSPLHF.

This chain joins TRBV5-6 and TRBJ1-2; the D is unclear. The CDR3 covers 13 residues. Germline V lookup: CDR1 SGHDT, CDR2 YYEEEE. V was clipped by 5 bases and J by 7 bases, with 15 bases between them. The CDR3 sequence is CASRSAEGFGYTF. The CDR3 DNA follows: TGTGCCAGCAGATCTGCGGAAGGGTTTGGCTACACCTTC.

This chain links TRBV27 with TRBJ2-2; 8 bases match TRBD2. After removal of 3 bases from V and 7 bases from J, the junction contained 13 bases not matched to a gene. The CDR3 sequence is 17 residues long. In germline, CDR1 is MNHEY, CDR2 SMNVEV (reference sequence). Here the CDR3 reads CASSLGQGTSGFGELFF. DNA of the CDR3: TGTGCCAGCAGTTTGGGGCAGGGGACTAGTGGTTTCGGGGAGCTGTTTTTT.

V and J are TRBV28 and TRBJ2-1; 7 bases agree with TRBD2. The CDR3 consists of 15 residues. V dropped 4 bases and J dropped 3; count of bases not matched to a gene: 6. Germline V gene sequence: CDR1 MDHEN, CDR2 SYDVKM. The CDR3 is CASSSPTSVYNEQFF. The CDR3 DNA reads as TGTGCCAGCAGTTCCCCCACTAGCGTCTACAATGAGCAGTTCTTC.

This chain connects TRBV6-6 to TRBJ1-4; D is perhaps TRBD1 (5 bases). With 2 bases removed from V and 2 bases from J, the gap between germline ends came to 6 bases. Germline lookup yields CDR1 MNHNY and CDR2 SVGAGI (reference sequence). The CDR3 length is 14 residues. CDR3 protein: CASSYRGTNEKLFF. CDR3 in DNA: TGTGCCAGCAGTTACAGGGGCACTAATGAAAAACTGTTTTTT.

J is TRBJ1-3 and V is TRBV10-3; D might be TRBD1 (5 bases). Germline V gene data show CDR1 as ENHRY and CDR2 as SYGVKD. CDR3 length equals 16 residues. Trimming removed 3 bases from V and 3 bases from J, with 15 bases in between. The CDR3 sequence: CAISDPVGGVGNTIYF. CDR3 nucleotides: TGTGCCATCAGTGATCCCGTCGGGGGAGTTGGAAACACCATATATTTT.

The rearrangement joins TRBV5-5 to TRBJ2-2; D unresolved. V was trimmed by 4 bases and J by 4 bases, leaving 14 bases between them. This CDR3 contains 15 residues. Germline V CDR1 and CDR2: SGHKS, YYEKEE (reference sequence). The DNA for the CDR3 is TGTGCCAGCAGCCCCGCGAGTGGAGTCACCGGGGAGCTGTTTTTT. Residues: CASSPASGVTGELFF.